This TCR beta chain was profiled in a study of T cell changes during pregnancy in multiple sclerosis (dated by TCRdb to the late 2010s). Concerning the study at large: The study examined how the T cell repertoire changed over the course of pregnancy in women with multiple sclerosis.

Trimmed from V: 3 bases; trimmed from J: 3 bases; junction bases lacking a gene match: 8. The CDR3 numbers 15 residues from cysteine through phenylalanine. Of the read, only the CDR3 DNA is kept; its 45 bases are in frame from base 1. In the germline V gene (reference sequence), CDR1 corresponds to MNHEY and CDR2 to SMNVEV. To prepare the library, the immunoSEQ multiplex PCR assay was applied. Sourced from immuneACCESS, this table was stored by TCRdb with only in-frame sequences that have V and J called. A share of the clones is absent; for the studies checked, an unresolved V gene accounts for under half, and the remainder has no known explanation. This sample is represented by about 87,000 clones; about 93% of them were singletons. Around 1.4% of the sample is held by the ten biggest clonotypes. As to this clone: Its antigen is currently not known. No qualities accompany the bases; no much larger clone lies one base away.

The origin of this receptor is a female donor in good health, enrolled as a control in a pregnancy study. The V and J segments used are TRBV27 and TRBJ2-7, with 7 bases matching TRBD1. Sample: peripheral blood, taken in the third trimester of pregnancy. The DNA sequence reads TGTGCCAGCAGTTTGGGTTCGGCAGGGGGCTACGAGCAGTACTTC. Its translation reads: CASSLGSAGGYEQYF.